Following are 27 T cell receptor delta chains from one sample sequenced in a study of γδ T cells in repeated Plasmodium falciparum infection. Gammadelta T cells were flow-sorted from PBMC into Vgamma9/Vdelta2+ and Vdelta2-negative populations for bulk analysis. TCRdb reanalyzed the multiplex PCR reads using CATT. The repertoire holds around 57,000 delta-chain clones, with 1.7% as singletons. What was sequenced was gamma-delta T cells from blood. Source of these receptors: a pool of human donors (malaria-infected and uninfected, not separated).

This clone was seen ten or more times. This DNA's translation differs at residue 16 from TCRdb's protein, which comes from a much larger clone; a read error is likely, and the protein shown is translated from the DNA. The rearrangement uses TRDV1 and TRDJ1; TRDD3 aligns across 9 bases. Germline CDR1 reads TSWWSYY; CDR2 reads QGS. The CDR3 runs to 18 residues. CDR3 loop: CALGTDWGTPQYTDKPIF. CDR3 DNA: TGTGCTCTTGGGACCGACTGGGGGACTCCCCAGTACACCGATAAACCCATCTTT.

This clone was counted ten times or more. A much bigger clone sits one base away, suggesting this may be a read error. V usage is TRDV3 and J usage is TRDJ1; D gene ambiguous. The J gene, missing from TCRdb, was assigned here through DNA to germline matching. The length of the CDR3 is 18 residues. Trimming took off 4 bases at V and 0 bases at J, with 27 bases between the two ends. CDR1 and CDR2 from the germline V gene are TVYSNPD and GDNSRS (reference sequence). In DNA form, the CDR3 reads TGTGCCTCAGTTAAGTGGTGGGCCCCCTCGAGGTACACCGATAAACTCATCTTT. This sequence encodes CASVKWWAPSRYTDKLIF.

A word on this clone: A far larger clone differs by one base, so this is likely a read error. This sequence joins TRDV1 and TRDJ1, with 12 nucleotides matching TRDD3. The J gene, missing from TCRdb, was assigned here through DNA to germline matching. J was trimmed by 0 bases and V by 8 bases; bases with no gene match: 28. Germline V gene sequence: CDR1 TSWWSYY, CDR2 QGS. The CDR3 has 23 residues. The CDR3 coding sequence is TGTGCTCTTCACCTGAACTACGTGGCCCAACTGGGGGATACAGGAGGGTACACCGATAAACTCATCTTT. Amino acid sequence: CALHLNYVAQLGDTGGYTDKLIF.

This clone was observed a handful of times. The TCRdb protein, from a much larger clone, departs from this DNA's translation at residue 15, likely by read error; the protein shown derives from the DNA. CDR3 DNA sequence: TGTGCTCTTGGGGAACGGTGCGAGTCCTACCGGGGGATTTCCCCACTGGTTCCCTTGTACACCGATAAACTCATCTTT. It encodes CALGERCESYRGISPLVPLYTDKLIF. The chain employs TRDV1 and TRDJ1; TRDD3 is a possible D gene (7 bases). The J gene comes from matching the DNA to germline here; TCRdb lacks it. CDR1 is TSWWSYY, CDR2 QGS, per germline. Deletions cut 1 base from V and 0 bases from J, with 42 bases between. This CDR3 spans 26 amino acids.

This clone was seen at least ten times. This DNA's translation and the protein TCRdb lists, from a much larger clone, do not match at residue 7, likely due to a read error; the protein shown is translated from the DNA. V usage is TRDV1 and J usage is TRDJ1, with 9 bases lining up with TRDD3. Germline V gene data show CDR1 as TSWWSYY and CDR2 as QGS. The CDR3 runs 16 residues. Germline trimming cut 0 bases from V and 7 bases from J; bases unmatched to any gene: 9. CDR3 region: CALGELPAGGSSKLIF. As DNA, the CDR3 is TGTGCTCTTGGGGAACTTCCGGCTGGGGGATCCTCTAAACTCATCTTT.

This clone has only a few counts. This sequence is one base from a far larger clone and is likely a read error. The sample holds other DNA sequences that translate to the same CDR3. This chain links TRDV1 with TRDJ1; 7 bases line up with TRDD3. The J gene, left out of TCRdb, was set here by checking the DNA against germline. The ends lost 1 base at V and 0 bases at J; junction bases unmatched: 14. Germline CDR1 reads TSWWSYY; CDR2 reads QGS. The CDR3 is made up of 19 amino acids. CDR3 DNA sequence: TGTGCTCTTGGGGAACCCTCCGGGGGATCCCCTCCGCACACCGATAAACTCATCTTT. This encodes CALGEPSGGSPPHTDKLIF.

This clone occurred a few times. TCRdb's protein, taken from a much larger clone, differs from this DNA's translation at residue 8, likely owing to a read error; the protein displayed comes from the DNA. J is TRDJ1 and V is TRDV3, with D perhaps matching TRDD3 (5 bases). Trimming pared 4 bases from V and 7 bases from J, leaving 16 bases between. Per the germline V gene, CDR1 is TVYSNPD and CDR2 is GDNSRS (reference sequence). This CDR3 spans 12 amino acids. The CDR3: CAYFRGHVKLIF. For the CDR3, the DNA is TGTGCCTACTTTCGGGGACATGTTAAACTCATCTTT.

Points on this clone: For this DNA, TCRdb reports the protein of a much larger clone, which diverges at residue 17, most likely from a read error; the protein presented here is translated directly from the DNA. The gene calls are TRDV1 and TRDJ1; D is tentatively TRDD1 or TRDD3 (6 bases each). No J gene was available from TCRdb, and it was assigned here by a germline match of the DNA. Germline V gives CDR1 TSWWSYY, CDR2 QGS. The CDR3 spans 21 residues. The CDR3 region is CALGSPPGKYGSGADTEKLIF. The CDR3 DNA follows: TGTGCTCTTGGGTCCCCTCCAGGGAAATACGGTTCTGGGGCCGACACCGAAAAACTCATCTTT.

This clone has a count of ten or more. TCRdb's protein for this DNA is that of a much larger clone and differs from the translation at residue 7, likely a read error; the protein shown is the DNA translation. The rearrangement joins TRDV2 to TRDJ1, with D uncertain. From germline, CDR1 is GEAIGNYY and CDR2 EKD. Trimming cost V 1 base and J 1 base, with 12 bases left between them. The CDR3 length is 15 residues. CDR3 DNA sequence: TGTGCCTGTGACACGGGCTCATCGTTCACCGATAAACTCATCTTT. It is translated as CACDTGSSFTDKLIF.

In regard to this clone: A far larger clone lies a single base away; this is likely a read error. Other nucleotide sequences from this sample produce the same CDR3. The chain couples TRDV1 to TRDJ1; tentatively, D is TRDD3 (6 bases). The germline gives CDR1 TSWWSYY, CDR2 QGS. The CDR3 is 19 residues long. This chain's CDR3 is CALGEPFPLILGRTDKLIF. As DNA, the CDR3 is TGTGCTCTTGGAGAACCTTTTCCCCTCATACTGGGTCGGACCGATAAACTCATCTTT.

This clone was counted between two and nine times. V usage is TRDV1 and J usage is TRDJ1, with TRDD3 identical over 12 bases. Germline-derived CDR1 and CDR2 are TSWWSYY and QGS. The CDR3 is 19 amino acids. J gave up 6 bases and V 6 bases, and 20 bases lay outside the gene matches. The CDR3 nucleotides are TGTGCTCTTGGCTCCTATCGGTCACATGTACTGGGGGATACACATAAACTCATCTTT. Translated, it gives CALGSYRSHVLGDTHKLIF.

As concerns this clone: This sequence is one base from a far larger clone and is likely a read error. Other nucleotide sequences from this sample produce the same CDR3. The rearrangement uses TRDV1 and TRDJ1; 9 positions agree with TRDD3. The J gene, missing from TCRdb, was assigned here through DNA to germline matching. Germline V gene data show CDR1 as TSWWSYY and CDR2 as QGS. With 7 bases clipped from V and 9 bases from J, the junction kept 27 bases outside the gene matches. There are 19 residues in the CDR3. CDR3 DNA sequence: TGTGCTCTTGTCCCGACTCCCTCAGAGGGGATACGCGAGATCCGGGAACTCATCTTT. It translates to CALVPTPSEGIREIRELIF.

As regards this clone: The protein TCRdb lists belongs to a much larger clone and differs from this DNA's translation at residue 22, which points to a read error; the protein shown is made from the DNA. The chain recombines TRDV1 with TRDJ1; 10 nucleotides align to TRDD3. There are 23 residues in the CDR3. Germline V gives CDR1 TSWWSYY, CDR2 QGS. The CDR3 sequence: CALGERYPTGGWGIPPYTDKLTF. CDR3 nucleotide sequence: TGTGCTCTTGGGGAACGGTATCCTACAGGAGGGTGGGGGATACCCCCCTACACCGATAAACTCACCTTT.

This clone was observed at least ten times. The TCRdb protein, from a much larger clone, departs from this DNA's translation at residue 13, likely by read error; the protein shown derives from the DNA. The CDR3 loop is CALGELERGRRYADKLIF. In nucleotides, the CDR3 is TGTGCTCTTGGGGAATTAGAGCGGGGGAGGAGGTACGCCGATAAACTCATCTTT. The gene calls are TRDV1 and TRDJ1, with D possibly matching TRDD3 (6 bases). TCRdb records no J gene; here it was assigned by comparing the DNA to germline. CDR1 is TSWWSYY, CDR2 QGS, per germline. The CDR3 runs to 18 residues. Trimming took off 2 bases at V and 3 bases at J, with 22 bases between the two ends.

This clone was recorded a few times. The protein in TCRdb stems from a much larger clone and differs at residue 3 from this DNA's translation, likely a read error; here the protein is translated from the DNA. This chain uses TRDV2 with TRDJ3, with unresolved D. The J gene, absent from TCRdb, was called here by matching the DNA to germline. The V gene's germline CDR1 is GEAIGNYY and CDR2 EKD. This CDR3 comprises 19 residues. This CDR3 is CAWDRAGWLDSWDTRQMFF. CDR3 in DNA: TGTGCCTGGGACAGGGCTGGCTGGCTGGACTCCTGGGACACCCGACAGATGTTTTTC.

This clone was detected only a few times. With a far larger clone one base away, a read error is the likely cause. The identical CDR3 is also encoded by other nucleotide sequences in the sample. The gene calls are TRDV1 and TRDJ1; 9 bases are shared with TRDD3. TCRdb supplies no J gene; here it was assigned by aligning the nucleotide sequence to germline. The germline V gene encodes CDR1 TSWWSYY and CDR2 QGS. CDR3 length equals 20 residues. The CDR3, as DNA: TGCGCTCTTGGGGGGCACTACTGGGGGACGAGGAGGGAAGTTGGCGATAAACTCATCTTT. It translates to CALGGHYWGTRREVGDKLIF.

In its sample, this clone was seen a few times. The translation of this DNA and the TCRdb protein of a much larger clone differ at residue 6, probably owing to a read error; the protein shown here is translated from the DNA. The chain couples TRDV1 to TRDJ1; 10 bases fit TRDD3. From germline, CDR1 is TSWWSYY and CDR2 QGS. The CDR3 contains 18 residues. The junction had 14 bases not matched to a gene; V was cut back by 6 bases and J by 1 base. The CDR3 coding sequence is TGTGCTCTTGGACTCCTTACGGGGGATACGCGCCGCACCGATAAACTCATCTTT. This encodes CALGLLTGDTRRTDKLIF.

A remark on this clone: TCRdb's listed protein matches a much larger clone and diverges from this DNA's translation at residue 20, likely through a read error; the protein shown comes from the DNA. The chain joins TRDV3 to TRDJ1, with TRDD3 matching over 9 bases. The CDR3 has 21 residues. The germline CDR1 and CDR2 sequences are TVYSNPD and GDNSRS (reference sequence). The CDR3 DNA follows: TGTGCCTCTTCTGGGGGTCCTAAAACCTACTGGGGGAGGATCCCGGAACATAAACTCACCTTT. It codes for CASSGGPKTYWGRIPEHKLTF.

This clone has only a few counts. This DNA's translation and the protein TCRdb lists, from a much larger clone, do not match at residue 13, likely due to a read error; the protein shown is translated from the DNA. J is TRDJ1 and V is TRDV1, with 11 nucleotides matching TRDD3. TCRdb leaves out the J gene; it was filled in here by matching the DNA to germline. The CDR3 spans 21 residues. Per the germline V gene, CDR1 is TSWWSYY and CDR2 is QGS. Unmatched junction bases numbered 19, after V lost 4 bases and J lost 0 bases. CDR3 residues: CALGAPPAEYWGISYTDKLIF. The CDR3 nucleotides read TGTGCTCTTGGGGCCCCCCCCGCTGAGTACTGGGGGATATCTTACACCGATAAACTCATCTTT.

The sample holds many counts of this clone. A far larger clone is one base from this, pointing to a likely read error. The identical CDR3 is also encoded by other nucleotide sequences in the sample. J is TRDJ2 and V is TRDV1, with 12 bases aligning to TRDD3. The J gene, not given by TCRdb, was assigned here from a germline match of the nucleotide sequence. This CDR3 comprises 22 residues. Trimming removed 3 bases from V and 3 bases from J; junction bases left unmatched: 20. Germline V gene lookup returns CDR1 TSWWSYY and CDR2 QGS. The CDR3 DNA is TGTGCTCTTGGGGACGTCGTCCTACATCCACTGGGGGATACCAGCCTGACAGCACAACTCTTCTTT. Its protein product is CALGDVVLHPLGDTSLTAQLFF.

The sample holds many counts of this clone. A far larger clone is just one base off, so this is likely a read error. The same CDR3 is also encoded by other DNA sequences in this sample. The rearrangement uses TRDV1 and TRDJ1; 13 bases line up with TRDD3. J lost 0 bases, V lost 0 bases, and 16 bases had no gene match. Germline-derived CDR1 and CDR2 are TSWWSYY and QGS. This CDR3 contains 22 residues. The CDR3, as DNA: TGTGCTCTTGGGGAACTGGGATCGAGTCGTACTGGGGGATACGTCGACACCGATAAACTCATCTTT. Its protein is CALGELGSSRTGGYVDTDKLIF.

This clone has at least ten counts. This is likely an artifact of a read error, given a far larger clone one base away. This same CDR3 is encoded by further DNA sequences in the sample. The CDR3 DNA follows: TGTGCTCTTGGGGACACTAGGGGGTACTGGGGGATCACGCGGGATGACGATAAACTCATCTTT. Amino acid sequence: CALGDTRGYWGITRDDDKLIF. V usage is TRDV1 and J usage is TRDJ1; 10 nucleotides match TRDD3. As TCRdb names no J gene, one was assigned here on the basis of a DNA match to germline. The CDR3 sequence is 21 residues long. Germline V gene data show CDR1 as TSWWSYY and CDR2 as QGS. V lost 3 bases and J lost 4; bases outside the gene matches: 23.

Of note for this clone: Given a far larger clone just one base away, this is likely a sequencing read error. Other nucleotide sequences from this sample produce the same CDR3. The chain carries TRDV1 and TRDJ1; 8 bases align to TRDD3. Per the germline V gene, CDR1 is TSWWSYY and CDR2 is QGS. The CDR3 runs to 19 residues. V lost 2 bases and J lost 2; bases outside the gene matches: 16. CDR3 residues: CALGEGPTPRDTGTDKLIF. CDR3 DNA sequence: TGTGCTCTTGGGGAAGGGCCTACCCCGAGGGATACGGGGACCGATAAACTCATCTTT.

This clone has a count of ten or more. This chain connects TRDV1 to TRDJ1; weak D call: TRDD3 (6 bases). CDR3 size: 22 residues. The germline CDR1 and CDR2 sequences are TSWWSYY and QGS. V gave up 1 base and J gave up 0 bases, with 30 bases separating them. Here the CDR3 reads CALGEPWGMLGWGAPYTDKLIF. DNA of the CDR3: TGTGCTCTTGGGGAACCCTGGGGAATGCTTGGCTGGGGTGCACCGTACACCGATAAACTCATCTTT.

In the case of this clone: The protein held in TCRdb is that of a much larger clone and does not match this DNA's translation at residue 13, likely because of a read error; the protein shown is translated from the DNA. The gene calls are TRDV1 and TRDJ1; 12 bases fit TRDD3. Since TCRdb gives no J gene, matching the DNA to germline was used here to assign it. V shed 2 bases, J shed 1 base, and the junction held 26 bases outside the gene matches. The germline V gene has CDR1 TSWWSYY and CDR2 QGS. The CDR3 contains 24 residues. CDR3: CALGELASDTGGYRIRRGTDKLIF. The CDR3 nucleotides read TGTGCTCTTGGGGAATTAGCCTCCGATACTGGGGGATACCGGATTAGGAGAGGCACCGATAAACTCATCTTT.

In the case of this clone: This DNA translates differently at residue 8 from the TCRdb protein, which is that of a much larger clone; a read error is likely, and the protein shown is the DNA's own translation. V usage is TRDV1 and J usage is TRDJ2; perhaps TRDD3 as D (5 bases). TCRdb offers no J gene call, so here the DNA was matched to germline to obtain one. The CDR3 consists of 21 residues. CDR1 and CDR2 from the germline V gene are TSWWSYY and QGS. V dropped 0 bases and J dropped 1 base, with 24 bases sitting between them. CDR3 nucleotide sequence: TGTGCTCTTGGGGAACTATCGTCGTGGGGACATACCTTTCTTTTGACAGCACAACTCTTCTTT. Amino acids: CALGELSSWGHTFLLTAQLFF.

This clone was counted a few times. A far larger clone is one base from this, pointing to a likely read error. Additional DNA sequences in this sample encode the identical CDR3. V gene TRDV1 combines with J gene TRDJ1; 9 bases fit TRDD3. The J gene comes from matching the DNA to germline here; TCRdb lacks it. Trimming removed 2 bases from V and 5 bases from J; junction bases left unmatched: 24. CDR1 and CDR2 from the germline V gene are TSWWSYY and QGS. CDR3 length: 21 residues. The chain's CDR3 is CALGEFTAVLGDTVVMDKLIF. The DNA of the CDR3 is TGTGCTCTTGGGGAATTCACGGCGGTACTGGGGGACACTGTCGTCATGGATAAACTCATCTTT.